A selection of T cell receptor beta chains follows, all from one sample in a study of T cell changes during pregnancy in multiple sclerosis. TCRdb's table, derived via immunoSEQ multiplex PCR, lists solely in-frame clones and lacks some. The profile shows fewer than 30,000 clones, almost 90% of them singletons. This material consisted of CD8+ T cells from peripheral blood mononuclear cells, taken in the second trimester of pregnancy. The origin of the receptors is a female donor with multiple sclerosis, enrolled in a pregnancy study. CDR3s include the opening cysteine and the closing phenylalanine or tryptophan. Each record gives: clone size, V gene, D gene, J gene, CDR3 DNA, CDR3 protein. A D gene is named only where the DNA matches it firmly. A clone size is listed for some rows: how often the clone was seen (once, few, many), or a class if it is expanded.

.,TRBV7-9,TRBD1,TRBJ1-1,TGTGCCAGCAGCCCCACGACAGGGGGCACTGAAGCTTTCTTT,CASSPTTGGTEAFF
.,TRBV2,.,TRBJ1-3,TGTGCCAGCAGTGAAGCCGCCGCGGGGTGGGGAAACACCATATATTTT,CASSEAAAGWGNTIYF
.,TRBV2,.,TRBJ1-6,TGTGCCAGCAGTTGGGACTATCCCCTCCACTTT,CASSWDYPLHF
medium-sized,TRBV6-1,TRBD1,TRBJ1-6,TGTGCCAGCAGTGAAGATACAGGGGGAAATTCACCCCTCCACTTT,CASSEDTGGNSPLHF
.,TRBV5-1,.,TRBJ1-1,TGCGCCAGCAGCTTGGATCTAGGGGGGGCGAGGGAAGCTTTCTTT,CASSLDLGGAREAFF
once,TRBV6-1,TRBD1,TRBJ2-7,TGTGCCAGCAGTGAGTTACAGGGGGCCCCCTACGAGCAGTACTTC,CASSELQGAPYEQYF
few,TRBV6-4,.,TRBJ1-2,TGTGCCAGCACCCTTTCCGCGGACACATCCTATGGCTACACCTTC,CASTLSADTSYGYTF
.,TRBV5-6,.,TRBJ2-3,TGTGCCAGCAGCTTGGTGAACAGGGTAACAGATACGCAGTATTTT,CASSLVNRVTDTQYF
.,TRBV6-1,TRBD1,TRBJ2-5,TGTGCCAGCAGTGAGGCAGGGGGCTGGGAGACCCAGTACTTC,CASSEAGGWETQYF
medium-sized,TRBV14,TRBD1,TRBJ1-4,TGTGCCAGCAGCTTGAGGACAGGGTGGAATGAAAAACTGTTTTTT,CASSLRTGWNEKLFF
.,TRBV5-4,.,TRBJ1-1,TGTGCCAGCACCTGGGGCCAGGGATTGAACACTGAAGCTTTCTTT,CASTWGQGLNTEAFF
.,TRBV2,TRBD1,TRBJ1-1,TGTGCCAGCAGTAAGACAGGGCCGGCTGAAGCTTTCTTT,CASSKTGPAEAFF
once,TRBV10-3,.,TRBJ1-1,TGTGCCATCAGTGGATCCCCCCCCACCCCTAAAGAAGCTTTCTTT,CAISGSPPTPKEAFF
.,TRBV19,TRBD2,TRBJ2-3,TGTGCCAGTAGTGTCGGGGGACTAGCGGTCCCTGGGGGCACAGATACGCAGTATTTT,CASSVGGLAVPGGTDTQYF
.,TRBV30,TRBD2,TRBJ2-5,TGTGCCTGGACTCCGGGGGGGGTAGAGACCCAGTACTTC,CAWTPGGVETQYF
.,TRBV19,.,TRBJ2-7,TGTGCCAGTAGTATATACATTCTGGACGAGCAGTACTTC,CASSIYILDEQYF
.,TRBV9,TRBD2,TRBJ2-1,TGTGCCAGCAGCGTAGATGGGGAGGGGTACAATGAGCAGTTCTTC,CASSVDGEGYNEQFF
.,TRBV19,.,TRBJ1-1,TGTGCCAGCGAAATAAGCCGGGACACTGAAGCTTTCTTT,CASEISRDTEAFF
.,TRBV5-5,TRBD2,TRBJ2-7,TGTGCCAGCAGCTTTTGGGAGGGCTCCTACGAGCAGTACTTC,CASSFWEGSYEQYF
.,TRBV30,TRBD1,TRBJ1-1,TGTGCCTGGGAAGGACAGGGTTGGACTGAAGCTTTCTTT,CAWEGQGWTEAFF
.,TRBV7-9,.,TRBJ2-1,TGTGCCAGCAATGGAGGGGTCTGGAACAATGAGCAGTTCTTC,CASNGGVWNNEQFF
.,TRBV5-1,TRBD2,TRBJ2-7,TGCGCCAGCAGCACGAAGTTAGCGGGGGCCCACTACGAGCAGTACTTC,CASSTKLAGAHYEQYF
.,TRBV4-3,TRBD2,TRBJ2-7,TGCGCCAGCAGCCAGGGACTAGCGGGGGTTTACTACGAGCAGTACTTC,CASSQGLAGVYYEQYF